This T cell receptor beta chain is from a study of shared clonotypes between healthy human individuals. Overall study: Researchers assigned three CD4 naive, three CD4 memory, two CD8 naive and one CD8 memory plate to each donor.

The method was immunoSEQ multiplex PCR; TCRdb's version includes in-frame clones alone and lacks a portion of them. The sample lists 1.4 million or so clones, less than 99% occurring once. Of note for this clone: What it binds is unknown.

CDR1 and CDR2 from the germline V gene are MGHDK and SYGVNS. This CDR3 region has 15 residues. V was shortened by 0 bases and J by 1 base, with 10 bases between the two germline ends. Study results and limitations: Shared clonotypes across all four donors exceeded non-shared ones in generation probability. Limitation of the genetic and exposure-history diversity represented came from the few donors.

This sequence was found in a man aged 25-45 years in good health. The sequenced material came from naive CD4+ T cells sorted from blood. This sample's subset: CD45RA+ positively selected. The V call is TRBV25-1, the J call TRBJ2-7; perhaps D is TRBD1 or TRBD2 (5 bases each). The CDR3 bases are TGTGCCAGCAGTGAATATCGGGGACGGTCCTACGAGCAGTACTTC. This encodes CASSEYRGRSYEQYF.